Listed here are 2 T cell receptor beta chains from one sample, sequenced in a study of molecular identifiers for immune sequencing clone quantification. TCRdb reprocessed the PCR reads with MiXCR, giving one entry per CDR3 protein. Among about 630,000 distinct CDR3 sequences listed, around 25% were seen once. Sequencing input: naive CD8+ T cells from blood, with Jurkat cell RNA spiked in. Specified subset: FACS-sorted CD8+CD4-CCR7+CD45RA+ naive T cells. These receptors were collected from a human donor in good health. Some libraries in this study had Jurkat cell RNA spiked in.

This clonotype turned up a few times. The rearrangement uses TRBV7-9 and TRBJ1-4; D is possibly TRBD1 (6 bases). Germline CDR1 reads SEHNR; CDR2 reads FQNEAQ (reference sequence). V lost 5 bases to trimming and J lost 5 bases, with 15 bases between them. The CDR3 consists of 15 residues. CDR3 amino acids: CASSGRQEQNEKLFF. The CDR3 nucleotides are TGTGCCAGCAGCGGCCGACAGGAACAAAATGAAAAACTGTTTTTT. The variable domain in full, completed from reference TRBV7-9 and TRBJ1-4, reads DTGVSQNPRHKITKRGQNVTFRCDPISEHNRLYWYRQTLGQGPEFLTYFQNEAQLEKSRLLSDRFSAERPKGSFSTLEIQRTEQGDSAMYLCASSGRQEQNEKLFFGSGTQLSVL.

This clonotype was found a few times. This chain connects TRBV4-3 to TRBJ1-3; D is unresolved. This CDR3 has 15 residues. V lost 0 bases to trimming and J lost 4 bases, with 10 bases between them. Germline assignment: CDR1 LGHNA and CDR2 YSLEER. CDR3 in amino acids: CASSQDTGPGNTIYF. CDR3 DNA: TGCGCCAGCAGCCAAGACACTGGCCCGGGAAACACCATATATTTT.